The clone carrying this TCR beta chain was detected many times. This entry comes from a study of response to subunit inactivated influenza vaccine. CDR1 is MNHEY, CDR2 SMNVEV, per germline (reference sequence). This CDR3 has 16 amino acids. Trimming stripped 6 bases from V and 2 bases from J, with 20 bases between. TCRdb used MiXCR to reprocess the RT-PCR reads, holding one entry per CDR3 protein. The sample holds fewer than 800,000 distinct CDR3 sequences, around a sixth seen once. J is TRBJ2-7 and V is TRBV27; D is unresolved. The sequence came from a man aged 50 to 60 who received an inactivated influenza vaccine. The material sequenced was PBMCs from blood, taken 12 days after vaccination. CDR3 loop: CASSRLLRSHTYEQYF. The CDR3 nucleotides read TGTGCCAGCAGCCGCCTACTTAGATCCCATACCTACGAGCAGTACTTC.